Listed below are T cell receptor beta chains from one sample, sequenced in a study of cytomegalovirus exposure and HLA in healthy donors. Assay used: immunoSEQ multiplex PCR; TCRdb lists only in-frame clones, some missing. The data contain 150,000 to 200,000 clones, roughly 80% of them seen just once; the ten biggest clones take up roughly 3.1%. Sequencing was done on a sample of PBMCs. These receptors came from a man aged 40-49 years in good health and CMV-seropositive. CDR3s include the opening cysteine and the closing phenylalanine or tryptophan. The order of the fields is clone size, CDR3 length, D gene, V gene, J gene, CDR3 DNA, CDR3 protein. D genes are given only for firm matches. Clone size is shown for a subset of rows, as once, few, many or a class of expanded clone.

clone size: NA; CDR3 length: 16; D gene: TRBD1; V gene: TRBV27; J gene: TRBJ1-1; CDR3 DNA: TGTGCCAGCAGACCGGCTAGTCACAGGGGCGACACTGAAGCTTTCTTT; CDR3 protein: CASRPASHRGDTEAFF
clone size: NA; CDR3 length: 14; D gene: TRBD2; V gene: TRBV7-2; J gene: TRBJ2-4; CDR3 DNA: TGTGCCAGCAGCACGGGGGGGGCCAAAAACATTCAGTACTTC; CDR3 protein: CASSTGGAKNIQYF
clone size: NA; CDR3 length: 13; D gene: NA; V gene: TRBV6-5; J gene: TRBJ1-1; CDR3 DNA: TGTGCCAGCAGTCCCCGACAGAACACTGAAGCTTTCTTT; CDR3 protein: CASSPRQNTEAFF
clone size: NA; CDR3 length: 15; D gene: TRBD1; V gene: TRBV6-5; J gene: TRBJ1-6; CDR3 DNA: TGTGCCAGCAGTTGGGGACAGGGCTATAATTCACCCCTCCACTTT; CDR3 protein: CASSWGQGYNSPLHF
clone size: once; CDR3 length: 16; D gene: TRBD1; V gene: TRBV27; J gene: TRBJ2-7; CDR3 DNA: TGTGCCAGCAGTCCAGGGACAGGGAAAAGCTCCTACGAGCAGTACTTC; CDR3 protein: CASSPGTGKSSYEQYF
clone size: NA; CDR3 length: 15; D gene: NA; V gene: TRBV4-1; J gene: TRBJ1-2; CDR3 DNA: TGCGCCAGCAGCCAAGATTCTTACCGGGCGGGTGGCTACACCTTC; CDR3 protein: CASSQDSYRAGGYTF
clone size: NA; CDR3 length: 15; D gene: NA; V gene: TRBV6-5; J gene: TRBJ1-1; CDR3 DNA: TGTGCCAGCACCCTTGCCTCCCAGGGGCCGTATGAAGCTTTCTTT; CDR3 protein: CASTLASQGPYEAFF
clone size: NA; CDR3 length: 16; D gene: TRBD2; V gene: TRBV7-3; J gene: TRBJ2-5; CDR3 DNA: TGTGCCAGCAGCTTAGTCCCCGGGGGGGGAGAGGGGACCCAGTACTTC; CDR3 protein: CASSLVPGGGEGTQYF
clone size: NA; CDR3 length: 16; D gene: NA; V gene: TRBV6-4; J gene: TRBJ2-1; CDR3 DNA: TGTGCCAGCAGTCTTGAGCGGGCCAGCTCCTACAATGAGCAGTTCTTC; CDR3 protein: CASSLERASSYNEQFF
clone size: NA; CDR3 length: 14; D gene: TRBD1; V gene: TRBV7-9; J gene: TRBJ2-7; CDR3 DNA: TGTGCCAGCAGCCAGGGACAGGGGCTGTACGAGCAGTACTTC; CDR3 protein: CASSQGQGLYEQYF
clone size: NA; CDR3 length: 13; D gene: NA; V gene: TRBV27; J gene: TRBJ1-5; CDR3 DNA: TGTGCCAGCAGTTTTTGGGGGGAGGAGGCCCAGCATTTT; CDR3 protein: CASSFWGEEAQHF
clone size: NA; CDR3 length: 15; D gene: TRBD2; V gene: TRBV15; J gene: TRBJ2-7; CDR3 DNA: TGTGCCACCAGCTCTCCCGGGGGGGGAGCCTACGAGCAGTACTTC; CDR3 protein: CATSSPGGGAYEQYF
clone size: NA; CDR3 length: 15; D gene: TRBD2; V gene: TRBV19; J gene: TRBJ2-1; CDR3 DNA: TGTGCCAGTAGTGGGGGTGCTAGCGGATACAATGAGCAGTTCTTC; CDR3 protein: CASSGGASGYNEQFF
clone size: NA; CDR3 length: 15; D gene: NA; V gene: TRBV2; J gene: TRBJ2-5; CDR3 DNA: TGTGCCAGCAGTCGGAACAGGGGGGGCTCGCTAACCCAGTACTTC; CDR3 protein: CASSRNRGGSLTQYF
clone size: few; CDR3 length: 14; D gene: NA; V gene: TRBV6-5; J gene: TRBJ2-2; CDR3 DNA: TGTGCCAGCCTGCGACAGGGAGGTGCCGGGGAGCTGTTTTTT; CDR3 protein: CASLRQGGAGELFF
clone size: NA; CDR3 length: 14; D gene: TRBD1; V gene: TRBV10-3; J gene: TRBJ2-2; CDR3 DNA: TGTGCCATCTCCCCAGGGGGCAGGGTCGGGGAGCTGTTTTTT; CDR3 protein: CAISPGGRVGELFF
clone size: NA; CDR3 length: 13; D gene: NA; V gene: TRBV2; J gene: TRBJ1-1; CDR3 DNA: TGTGCCAGCGGTAACAGAGAGAACACTGAAGCTTTCTTT; CDR3 protein: CASGNRENTEAFF
clone size: NA; CDR3 length: 14; D gene: TRBD2; V gene: TRBV5-6; J gene: TRBJ2-1; CDR3 DNA: TGTGCCAGCAGCTTGGGAGCGGGGGGTGCTGAGCAGTTCTTC; CDR3 protein: CASSLGAGGAEQFF
clone size: NA; CDR3 length: 12; D gene: NA; V gene: TRBV19; J gene: TRBJ1-1; CDR3 DNA: TGTGCCAGTAGCAGAGGGGGCACTGAAGCTTTCTTT; CDR3 protein: CASSRGGTEAFF
clone size: NA; CDR3 length: 18; D gene: NA; V gene: TRBV7-9; J gene: TRBJ1-2; CDR3 DNA: TGTGCCAGCAGCTTAGGCCTGGGGAGGAGCTTGGAGAACTATGGCTACACCTTC; CDR3 protein: CASSLGLGRSLENYGYTF
clone size: NA; CDR3 length: 12; D gene: NA; V gene: TRBV7-9; J gene: TRBJ2-3; CDR3 DNA: TGTGCCAGCAGCCCACGTAGAGATACGCAGTATTTT; CDR3 protein: CASSPRRDTQYF
clone size: NA; CDR3 length: 17; D gene: NA; V gene: TRBV7-9; J gene: TRBJ1-1; CDR3 DNA: TGTGCCAGCAGCTTATTACCCTCCAGGGGCCTGGGGACTGAAGCTTTCTTT; CDR3 protein: CASSLLPSRGLGTEAFF
clone size: NA; CDR3 length: 12; D gene: NA; V gene: TRBV6-1; J gene: TRBJ1-4; CDR3 DNA: TGTGCCAGCAGCGCCCGGACAGAAAAACTGTTTTTT; CDR3 protein: CASSARTEKLFF
clone size: NA; CDR3 length: 14; D gene: NA; V gene: TRBV5-1; J gene: TRBJ2-1; CDR3 DNA: TGCGCCAGCAGTCTTTCCACAGGGTCGTATGGGCAGTTCTTC; CDR3 protein: CASSLSTGSYGQFF
clone size: NA; CDR3 length: 16; D gene: TRBD1; V gene: TRBV15; J gene: TRBJ1-4; CDR3 DNA: TGTGCCACCAGCAGAACCGGGACAGGGGTTTTTGAAAAACTGTTTTTT; CDR3 protein: CATSRTGTGVFEKLFF